This T cell receptor beta chain was identified during a study of T cells after yellow fever vaccination. Study-level findings and limits: Post-booster repertoires again held most primary-vaccination clones (just under 97% CD4, 85% to 90% CD8). Contamination by abundant bulk-population clonotypes could be present in FACS-sorted repertoires. It was a weaker secondary response, yet one that peaked faster, at day 5 versus 15.

Concerning this clonotype: The antigen is not known.

V lost 1 base, J lost 11 bases, and 8 bases lay in between. The CDR3 loop spans 11 amino acids. Germline-derived CDR1 and CDR2 are MGHDK and SYGVNS. TCRdb analysed the 5' RACE reads with MiXCR anew, one entry per CDR3 protein. The table lists about 550,000 distinct CDR3 sequences, under 25% of them singletons. The rearrangement joins TRBV25-1 to TRBJ1-2, with a weak D call TRBD1 (5 bases). This TCR derives from a man aged 30 to 39 who received the YFV17D yellow fever vaccine. The sequencing here drew on PBMCs, taken 15 days after the yellow fever booster vaccination. The CDR3 spells CASSELEGYTF. DNA for the CDR3: TGTGCCAGCAGTGAATTGGAGGGGTACACCTTC.